This T cell receptor beta chain was profiled in a study of blood T cells in healthy people across ages. Trimming cost V 2 bases and J 7 bases, with 8 bases left between them. From germline, CDR1 is MNHNY and CDR2 SVGAGI (reference sequence). This CDR3 contains 12 residues. Primed by a sample-barcoded 5' primer and a J-beta primer mix, a second PCR proceeded for about 6 to 11 cycles. TCRdb independently ran MiXCR on the 5' RACE reads; one entry per CDR3 protein. The sample lists roughly 730,000 distinct CDR3 sequences, roughly three fifths seen once, with around 25% in the top ten. V gene TRBV6-6 combines with J gene TRBJ1-2, with a tentative D call TRBD1 (5 bases). The sequence was collected from a man aged 35-49 years in good health. The specimen was blood. The CDR3 region is CASSYGGSGYTF. As DNA, the CDR3 is TGTGCCAGCAGTTACGGGGGGAGTGGCTACACCTTC.